This T cell receptor beta chain was sequenced during a study of T cell responses to AZD1222 COVID-19 vaccine. On this clone itself: Its specificity is not known.

Study outcomes and limitations: Reportedly, nearly half the spike-specific TCRs target unmutated variant regions. The study found Spike-specific TCR breadth and depth rose after two AZD1222 doses.

Data came from immunoSEQ multiplex PCR; TCRdb stores just in-frame clones and leaves some out. Of approximately 140,000 clones listed, just over 90% are singletons. Specimen: peripheral blood, collected on day 0 of AZD1222 vaccination. The clonotype comes from an adult in good health.

CDR3 nucleotide sequence: TGCAGTGCTAGTATCCTTCGGAGCGGGGGGGCCTTTAATGAGCAGTTCTTC. Amino acids: CSASILRSGGAFNEQFF. V and J are TRBV20-1 and TRBJ2-1; TRBD2 agrees at 10 bases. CDR3 size: 17 residues. The germline CDR1 and CDR2 sequences are DFQATT and SNEGSKA (reference sequence). Losses at the gene ends were 3 bases for V and 7 bases for J; bases not matched to a gene: 15.